The 16 T cell receptor beta chains given below trace back to one sample, sequenced in a study of blood T cell repertoires in COVID-19. Clones were sequenced by immunoSEQ multiplex PCR, and TCRdb holds only the in-frame ones, with some missing. There are under 300,000 clones in the sample; around 82% occur only once, and about 3.5% lies in the top ten. The specimen was PBMCs or T cells enriched from blood (not recorded which). All receptors derive from a man aged 50-59 years who had recovered from COVID-19.

V is TRBV19 and J is TRBJ1-3; D is unclear. V was cut by 7 bases and J by 0 bases, with 10 bases left in between. This CDR3 is 14 amino acids long. From germline, CDR1 is LNHDA and CDR2 SQIVND (reference sequence). CDR3 loop: CASTPGFSGNTIYF. CDR3 in DNA: TGTGCCAGTACCCCAGGCTTCTCTGGAAACACCATATATTTT.

The chain uses TRBV12-3 or TRBV12-4 and TRBJ1-1, with D possibly TRBD1 on 5 matching bases. V lost 6 bases to trimming and J lost 1 base, with 9 bases between them. The CDR3 length is 13 residues. DNA of the CDR3: TGTGCCAGCAGATCTACAGGGAACACTGAAGCTTTCTTT. Translated: CASRSTGNTEAFF.

This chain links TRBV7-2 with TRBJ2-2; 11 bases agree with TRBD2. V gave up 3 bases and J gave up 8 bases; unmatched junction bases: 8. This CDR3 region has 16 residues. Germline V gene sequence: CDR1 SGHTA, CDR2 FQGNSA. For the CDR3, the DNA is TGTGCCAGCAGCTTCGTGGGACTAGCGGATTTGGGGGAGCTGTTTTTT. Amino acids: CASSFVGLADLGELFF.

This chain uses TRBV30 with TRBJ2-7, with a weak D call TRBD1 (6 bases). The CDR3 spans 13 residues. Looked up from germline, CDR1 is GTSNPN and CDR2 is SVGIG (reference sequence). V was trimmed by 5 bases and J by 3 bases, leaving 14 bases between them. CDR3: CAWDPGQIYEQYF. The CDR3 DNA sequence: TGTGCCTGGGATCCGGGACAAATCTACGAGCAGTACTTC.

The CDR3 sequence is CASSPGGQDSNQPQHF. The CDR3 nucleotides read TGTGCCAGTAGTCCTGGGGGCCAGGACAGCAATCAGCCCCAGCATTTT. The V and J genes are TRBV19 and TRBJ1-5; a weak D match, TRBD1 (6 bases). The CDR3 is made up of 16 amino acids. The germline V and J ends were trimmed by 5 bases and 1 base, with 15 bases remaining between them. Germline CDR1 reads LNHDA; CDR2 reads SQIVND (reference sequence).

The rearrangement joins TRBV10-3 to TRBJ2-7; possible D gene TRBD2, 6 bases. Germline-derived CDR1 and CDR2 are ENHRY and SYGVKD. V lost 6 bases and J lost 9, with 18 bases in between. This CDR3 region has 13 residues. CDR3 in amino acids: CAISAGQADGQYF. CDR3 nucleotides: TGTGCCATCAGCGCGGGGCAAGCGGATGGGCAGTACTTC.

The chain couples TRBV11-1 to TRBJ2-5; 9 bases fit TRBD1. V was pared by 2 bases and J by 5 bases, with 3 bases of the junction left unmatched. CDR1 is SGHAT, CDR2 FQDESV, per germline (reference sequence). This CDR3 is 14 amino acids long. CDR3 in DNA: TGTGCCAGCAGCTTAAGCACAGGGGGCGAGACCCAGTACTTC. Amino acid sequence: CASSLSTGGETQYF.

This chain connects TRBV9 to TRBJ1-1; 8 bases are shared with TRBD1. Germline assignment: CDR1 SGDLS and CDR2 YYNGEE. V lost 4 bases and J lost 4; bases outside the gene matches: 6. The CDR3 totals 14 residues. CDR3 in DNA: TGTGCCAGCAGCCCAGGACAGGGCCTCACTGAAGCTTTCTTT. Its translation is CASSPGQGLTEAFF.

The V gene is TRBV5-6, the J gene TRBJ2-2; 8 bases line up with TRBD2. Germline trimming cut 0 bases from V and 5 bases from J; bases unmatched to any gene: 3. The CDR3 totals 15 residues. Germline V gene sequence: CDR1 SGHDT, CDR2 YYEEEE. The CDR3 bases are TGTGCCAGCAGCTTGGAGCGGGGGACGACCGGGGAGCTGTTTTTT. It encodes CASSLERGTTGELFF.

The chain recombines TRBV9 with TRBJ2-1; D not certain. The germline V gene has CDR1 SGDLS and CDR2 YYNGEE. Trimming left V 1 base short and J 2 bases short, with 13 bases between. This CDR3 is built from 16 residues. The CDR3 DNA sequence: TGTGCCAGCAGCGTAACCCCTTCGCGGCCCTACAATGAGCAGTTCTTC. Translation: CASSVTPSRPYNEQFF.

The chain employs TRBV5-1 and TRBJ1-5; D not certain. The CDR3 runs 13 residues. The ends were cut back, 0 bases at V and 10 bases at J, with 11 bases in the middle. The V gene's germline CDR1 is SGHRS and CDR2 YFSETQ. The CDR3 bases are TGCGCCAGCAGCTTGGGAGGCGATGGTCCCCAGCATTTT. This gives the protein CASSLGGDGPQHF.

The chain employs TRBV4-3 and TRBJ2-5; no reliable D call. V was pared by 1 base and J by 9 bases, with 9 bases between. The CDR3 spans 12 residues. Germline loops: CDR1 LGHNA, CDR2 YSLEER. CDR3 in DNA: TGCGCCAGCAGCCAAGCCGGTATGGCCCAGTACTTC. This gives the protein CASSQAGMAQYF.

This clone was seen more than once but under ten times. The same CDR3 can be traced to other DNA sequences in this sample. The chain employs TRBV9 and TRBJ1-3; no firm D call. V lost 2 bases, J lost 1 base, and 4 bases lay in between. CDR3 length equals 13 residues. CDR1 is SGDLS, CDR2 YYNGEE, per germline. CDR3 sequence reads: CASSVRSGNTIYF. The CDR3 DNA follows: TGTGCCAGCAGCGTGCGGTCTGGAAACACCATATATTTT.

The chain carries TRBV1 and TRBJ2-3; TRBD2 is taken as the D call from the table, unchecked against the DNA. TRBV1 is a listed pseudogene. The CDR3 has 19 amino acids. The CDR3 DNA sequence: TGCACCAGCAGCCAAGAGGAAGCGGGGATTCCTTCTAGCACAGATACGCAGTATTTT. Its translation: CTSSQEEAGIPSSTDTQYF.

This clone was found a few times. The chain is built from TRBV19 and TRBJ1-4; a weak D match, TRBD1 (5 bases). The V gene's germline CDR1 is LNHDA and CDR2 SQIVND (reference sequence). The CDR3 spans 17 residues. The V gene lost 7 bases and the J gene lost 1 base, with 19 bases spanning the gap. CDR3 sequence: CASTTTRGGGTNEKLFF. DNA for the CDR3: TGTGCCAGTACTACCACGCGAGGCGGGGGAACTAATGAAAAACTGTTTTTT.

This clone was observed a single time. CDR3 sequence: CASKGAGYNEQFF. Written as DNA, the CDR3 is TGTGCCAGCAAGGGGGCAGGGTACAATGAGCAGTTCTTC. The V call is TRBV6-5, the J call TRBJ2-1; 7 bases are a match to TRBD1. This CDR3 contains 13 residues. V shed 7 bases and J 4 bases; nucleotides not matched to a gene: 4. Germline CDR1 is MNHEY and CDR2 is SVGAGI.